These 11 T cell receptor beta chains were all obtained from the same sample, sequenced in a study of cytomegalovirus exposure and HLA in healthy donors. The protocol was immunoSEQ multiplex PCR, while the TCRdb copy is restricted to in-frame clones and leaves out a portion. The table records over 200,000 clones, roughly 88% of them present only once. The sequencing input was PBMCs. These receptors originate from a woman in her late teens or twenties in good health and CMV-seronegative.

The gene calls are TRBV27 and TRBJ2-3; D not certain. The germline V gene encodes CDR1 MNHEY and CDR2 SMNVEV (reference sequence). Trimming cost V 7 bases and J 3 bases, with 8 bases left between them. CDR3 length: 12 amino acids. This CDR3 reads CASKDRTDTQYF. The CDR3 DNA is TGTGCCAGCAAAGATCGGACAGATACGCAGTATTTT.

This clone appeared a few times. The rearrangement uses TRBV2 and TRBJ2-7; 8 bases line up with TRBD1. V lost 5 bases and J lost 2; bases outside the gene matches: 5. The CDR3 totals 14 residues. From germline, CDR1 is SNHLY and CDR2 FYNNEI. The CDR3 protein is CASSPWTGTYEQYF. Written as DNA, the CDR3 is TGTGCCAGCAGTCCCTGGACAGGGACCTACGAGCAGTACTTC.

The chain's CDR3 is CASSPREGYGYTF. DNA of the CDR3: TGCGCCAGCAGCCCCCGGGAGGGCTATGGCTACACCTTC. The genes are TRBV4-1 and TRBJ1-2; D is ambiguous. Between the trimmed V and J ends, which lost 4 bases and 4 bases, there was a span of 10 bases. The CDR3 spans 13 residues. Germline CDR1 MGHRA, CDR2 YSYEKL.

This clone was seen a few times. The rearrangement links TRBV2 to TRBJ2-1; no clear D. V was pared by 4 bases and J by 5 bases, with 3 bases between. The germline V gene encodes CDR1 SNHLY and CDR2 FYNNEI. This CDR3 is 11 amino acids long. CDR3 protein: CASSVDNEQFF. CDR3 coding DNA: TGTGCCAGCAGTGTAGACAATGAGCAGTTCTTC.

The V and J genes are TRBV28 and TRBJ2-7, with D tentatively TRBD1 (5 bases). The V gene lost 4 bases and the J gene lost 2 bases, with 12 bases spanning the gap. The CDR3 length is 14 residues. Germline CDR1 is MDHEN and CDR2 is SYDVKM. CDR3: CASSSRQGTYEQYF. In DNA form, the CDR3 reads TGTGCCAGCAGTTCCCGCCAGGGAACCTACGAGCAGTACTTC. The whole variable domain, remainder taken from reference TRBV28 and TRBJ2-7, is DVKVTQSSRYLVKRTGEKVFLECVQDMDHENMFWYRQDPGLGLRLIYFSYDVKMKEKGDIPEGYSVSREKKERFSLILESASTNQTSMYLCASSSRQGTYEQYFGPGTRLTVT.

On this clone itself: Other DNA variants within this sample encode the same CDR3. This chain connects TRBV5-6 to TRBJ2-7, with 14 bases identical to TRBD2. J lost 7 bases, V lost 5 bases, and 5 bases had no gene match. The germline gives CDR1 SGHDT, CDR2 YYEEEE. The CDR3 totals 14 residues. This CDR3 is CASSWGLAGVEQYF. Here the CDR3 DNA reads TGTGCCAGCAGTTGGGGACTAGCGGGAGTGGAGCAGTACTTC.

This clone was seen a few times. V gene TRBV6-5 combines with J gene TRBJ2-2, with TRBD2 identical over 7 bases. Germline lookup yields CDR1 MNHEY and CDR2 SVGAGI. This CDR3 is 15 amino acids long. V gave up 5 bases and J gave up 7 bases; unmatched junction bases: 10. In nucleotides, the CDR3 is TGTGCCAGCAGTCCGGGACTACCTTCGATCGGGGAGCTGTTTTTT. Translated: CASSPGLPSIGELFF.

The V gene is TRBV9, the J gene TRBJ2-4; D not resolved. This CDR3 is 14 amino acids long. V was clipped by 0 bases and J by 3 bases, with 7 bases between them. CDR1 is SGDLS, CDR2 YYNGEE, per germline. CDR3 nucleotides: TGTGCCAGCAGCGTAGCCCCGGGCAAAAACATTCAGTACTTC. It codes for CASSVAPGKNIQYF. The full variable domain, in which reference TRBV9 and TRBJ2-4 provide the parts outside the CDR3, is DSGVTQTPKHLITATGQRVTLRCSPRSGDLSVYWYQQSLDQGLQFLIQYYNGEERAKGNILERFSAQQFPDLHSELNLSSLELGDSALYFCASSVAPGKNIQYFGAGTRLSVL.

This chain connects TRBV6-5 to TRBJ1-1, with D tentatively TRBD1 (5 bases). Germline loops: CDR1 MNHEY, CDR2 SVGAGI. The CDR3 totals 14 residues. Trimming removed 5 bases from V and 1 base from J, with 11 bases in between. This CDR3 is CASSPGGGNTEAFF. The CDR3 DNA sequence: TGTGCCAGCAGTCCCGGGGGGGGGAACACTGAAGCTTTCTTT.

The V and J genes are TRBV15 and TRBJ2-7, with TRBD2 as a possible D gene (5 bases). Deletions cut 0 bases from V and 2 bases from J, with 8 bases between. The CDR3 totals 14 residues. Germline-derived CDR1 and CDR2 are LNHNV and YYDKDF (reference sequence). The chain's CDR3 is CATSRDGNTYEQYF. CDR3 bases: TGTGCCACCAGCAGAGACGGGAACACCTACGAGCAGTACTTC.

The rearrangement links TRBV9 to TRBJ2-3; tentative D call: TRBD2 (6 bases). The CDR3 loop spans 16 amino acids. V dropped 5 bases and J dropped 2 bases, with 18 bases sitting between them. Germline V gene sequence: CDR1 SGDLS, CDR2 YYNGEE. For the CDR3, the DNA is TGTGCCAGCAGTCTAAACCCGGGACTCCACACAGATACGCAGTATTTT. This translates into CASSLNPGLHTDTQYF.